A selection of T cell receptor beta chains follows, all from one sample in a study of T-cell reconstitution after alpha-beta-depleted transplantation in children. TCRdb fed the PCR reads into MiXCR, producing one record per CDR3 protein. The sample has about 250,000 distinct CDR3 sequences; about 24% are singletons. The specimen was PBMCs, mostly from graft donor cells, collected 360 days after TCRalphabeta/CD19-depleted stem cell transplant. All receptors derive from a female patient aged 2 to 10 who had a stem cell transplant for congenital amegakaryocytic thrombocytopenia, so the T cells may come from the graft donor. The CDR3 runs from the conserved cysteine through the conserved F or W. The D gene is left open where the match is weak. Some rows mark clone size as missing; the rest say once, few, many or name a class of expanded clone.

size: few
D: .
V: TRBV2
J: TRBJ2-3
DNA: TGTGCCAGCACCCTAGACTCGGGAGATACGCAGTATTTT
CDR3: CASTLDSGDTQYF

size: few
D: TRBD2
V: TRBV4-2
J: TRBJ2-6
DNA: TGTGCCAGCAGCCAAGTTTTCGGGACTAGCCTTACTGGGGCCAACGTCCTGACTTTC
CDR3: CASSQVFGTSLTGANVLTF

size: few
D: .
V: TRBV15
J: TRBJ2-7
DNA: TGTGCCACCAGCAGAGATCGGGTAACGGCAACCTACGAGCAGTACTTC
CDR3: CATSRDRVTATYEQYF

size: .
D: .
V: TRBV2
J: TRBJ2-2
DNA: TGTGCCAGCAGTGTTATCAGCGTGAGGAACACCGGGGAGCTGTTTTTT
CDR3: CASSVISVRNTGELFF

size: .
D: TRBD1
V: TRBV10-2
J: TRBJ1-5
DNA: TGCGCCAGCAGACCAGGGACAGCCAGCTTCAAGCCCCAGCATTTT
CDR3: CASRPGTASFKPQHF

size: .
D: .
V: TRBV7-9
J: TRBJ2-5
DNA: TGTGCCAGCAGCTTAGCATCCGGGGGGCGTGGGGAGACCCAGTACTTC
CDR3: CASSLASGGRGETQYF

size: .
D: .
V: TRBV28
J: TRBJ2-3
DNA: TGTGCCAGCAGTTCCGGTGGGGCTAGCGAAAGCACAGATACGCAGTATTTT
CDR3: CASSSGGASESTDTQYF

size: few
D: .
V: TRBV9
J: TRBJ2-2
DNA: TGTGCCAGCAGCGGCGGAAAAGCCGGGGAGCTGTTTTTT
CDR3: CASSGGKAGELFF

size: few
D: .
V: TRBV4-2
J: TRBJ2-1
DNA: TGTGCCAGCAGCCAAGGAGGTGTTGGTGAGCAGTTCTTC
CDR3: CASSQGGVGEQFF

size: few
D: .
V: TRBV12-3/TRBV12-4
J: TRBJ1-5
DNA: TGTGCCAGCAGCAGGACAGTAGGCCAGCCCCAGCATTTT
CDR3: CASSRTVGQPQHF

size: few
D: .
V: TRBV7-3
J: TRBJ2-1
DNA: TGTGCCAGCAGCTTAAATCCTACCCTCAATGAGCAGTTCTTC
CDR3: CASSLNPTLNEQFF

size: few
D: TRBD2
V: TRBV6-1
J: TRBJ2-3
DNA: TGTGCCAGCAGCCCCGGGAGGGGATCAGATACGCAGTATTTT
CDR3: CASSPGRGSDTQYF

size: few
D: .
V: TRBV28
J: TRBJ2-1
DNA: TGTGCCAGCAGTTTTCCTGGACCGAAAGCTTACAATGAGCAGTTCTTC
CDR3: CASSFPGPKAYNEQFF

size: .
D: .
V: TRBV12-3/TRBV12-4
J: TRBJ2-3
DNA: TGTGCCAGCAGTATAACATGGGCAGATACGCAGTATTTT
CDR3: CASSITWADTQYF

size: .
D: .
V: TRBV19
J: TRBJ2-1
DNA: TGTGCCAGTAGTATTTTGGTGGGGGAGGATAATGAGCAGTTCTTC
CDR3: CASSILVGEDNEQFF

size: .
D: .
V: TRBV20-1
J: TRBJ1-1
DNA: TGCAGTGCTAGCTTCACTGAAGCTTTCTTT
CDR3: CSASFTEAFF

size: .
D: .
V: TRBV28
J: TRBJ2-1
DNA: TGTGCCAGCAGCCGAGCCAAGTATAGTGAGCAGTTCTTC
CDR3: CASSRAKYSEQFF

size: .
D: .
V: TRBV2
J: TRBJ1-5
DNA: TGTGCCAGCACCCGGGACCGAAATCAGCCCCAGCATTTT
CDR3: CASTRDRNQPQHF

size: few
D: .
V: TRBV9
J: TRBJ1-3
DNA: TGTGCCAGCAGCGTAGACCGGGGAACTGGAAACACCATATATTTT
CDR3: CASSVDRGTGNTIYF

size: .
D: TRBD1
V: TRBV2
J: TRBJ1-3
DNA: TGTGCCAGCAGGACAGGGGAAAGTACCATATATTTT
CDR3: CASRTGESTIYF

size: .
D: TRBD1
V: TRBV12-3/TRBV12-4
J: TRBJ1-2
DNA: TGTGCCAGCAGACTCCGGGACAGCCCTTATGGCTACACCTTC
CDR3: CASRLRDSPYGYTF

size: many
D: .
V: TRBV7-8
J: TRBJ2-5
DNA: TGTGCCAGCAGCTTAGTACGCTGGACCCAGATGGGGCAAGAGACCCAGTACTTC
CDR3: CASSLVRWTQMGQETQYF

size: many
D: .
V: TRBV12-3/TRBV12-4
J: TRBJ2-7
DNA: TGTGCCAGCAGTTTCGATTTACCCACCCCCGAGCAGTACTTC
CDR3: CASSFDLPTPEQYF

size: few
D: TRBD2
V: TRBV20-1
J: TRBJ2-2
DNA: TGCAGTGCCCGGACTAGCGGGAGCCCTAACACCGGGGAGCTGTTTTTT
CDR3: CSARTSGSPNTGELFF

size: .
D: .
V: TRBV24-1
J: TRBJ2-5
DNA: TGTGCCACCAGTGACACCAAAAGCCGGGAGACCCAGTACTTC
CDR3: CATSDTKSRETQYF

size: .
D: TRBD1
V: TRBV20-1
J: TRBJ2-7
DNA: TGCAGTCTCCAGGGGGACGAGCAGTACTTC
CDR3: CSLQGDEQYF

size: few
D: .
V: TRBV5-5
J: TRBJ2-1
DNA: TGTGCCAGCAGCCATTGGGTGGGTTATTCCAATGAGCAGTTCTTC
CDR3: CASSHWVGYSNEQFF

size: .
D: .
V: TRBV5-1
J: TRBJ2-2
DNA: TGCGCCAGCAGCCCAGCGACAGGCGGAGATCCCGGGGAGCTGTTTTTT
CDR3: CASSPATGGDPGELFF

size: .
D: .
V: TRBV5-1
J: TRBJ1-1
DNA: TGCGCCAGCAGCTTGGGGAGAGGAGATGAAGCTTTCTTT
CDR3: CASSLGRGDEAFF

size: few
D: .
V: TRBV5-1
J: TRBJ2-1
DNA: TGCGCCAGCAGCCCAACTAGTCACGTCGATGAGCAGTTCTTC
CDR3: CASSPTSHVDEQFF

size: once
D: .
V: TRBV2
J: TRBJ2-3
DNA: TGTGCCAGCAATTCAGACACAGATACGCAGTATTTT
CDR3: CASNSDTDTQYF

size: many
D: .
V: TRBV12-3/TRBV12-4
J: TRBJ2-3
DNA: TGTGCCAGCAGTTTAGCCCCCCGTACTTCAGATACGCAGTATTTT
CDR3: CASSLAPRTSDTQYF

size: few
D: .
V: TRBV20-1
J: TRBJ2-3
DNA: TGCAGTGCTAGAGTGGCACAACCCATTAGCACAGATACGCAGTATTTT
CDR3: CSARVAQPISTDTQYF

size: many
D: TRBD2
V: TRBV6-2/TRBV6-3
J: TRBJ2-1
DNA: TGTGCCAGCAGTTACTCCCGGACTAGCGACAATGAGCAGTTCTTC
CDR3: CASSYSRTSDNEQFF

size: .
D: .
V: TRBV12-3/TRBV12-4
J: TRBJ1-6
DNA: TGTGCCAGCATATTGGCCTGGGATTTGGCCCTCCACTTT
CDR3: CASILAWDLALHF

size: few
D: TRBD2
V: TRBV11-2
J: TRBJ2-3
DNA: TGTGCCAGCAGCTTATTAGGGACTAGCCGAGGCGGGGATACGCAGTATTTT
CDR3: CASSLLGTSRGGDTQYF

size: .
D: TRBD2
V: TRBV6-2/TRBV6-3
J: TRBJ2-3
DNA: TGTGCCAGCAGTTACTCCTATCTAGCGGGGGCAAGTCACGGTGCAGATACGCAGTATTTT
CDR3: CASSYSYLAGASHGADTQYF

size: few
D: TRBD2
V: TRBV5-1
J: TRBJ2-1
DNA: TGCGCCAGCAGCTCGGGACTAGCGATCTACAATGAGCAGTTCTTC
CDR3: CASSSGLAIYNEQFF

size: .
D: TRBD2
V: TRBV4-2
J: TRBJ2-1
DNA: TGTGCCAGCAGCCAAGGGGGTAGCGGGAGCTACAATGAGCAGTTCTTC
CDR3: CASSQGGSGSYNEQFF

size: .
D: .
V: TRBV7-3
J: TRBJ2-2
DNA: TGTGCCAGCAGCCCCGCTGGGGCCGACACCGGGGAGCTGTTTTTT
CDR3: CASSPAGADTGELFF

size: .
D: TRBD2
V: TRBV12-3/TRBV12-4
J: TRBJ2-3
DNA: TGTGCCAGCAGTTTGAGCGGGACTAGCGTCACAGATACGCAGTATTTT
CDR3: CASSLSGTSVTDTQYF